This TCR beta chain was recorded in a study of blood T cell repertoires in COVID-19. Original processing notes: Estimates of nucleated cell counts were drawn from the amplification of reference gene primers. Clones were sequenced by immunoSEQ multiplex PCR, and TCRdb holds only the in-frame ones, with some missing. The V and J calls and clone size were taken over from that table, and D and trimming were inferred from the DNA. The repertoire holds tens of thousands of clones, with roughly nine tenths as singletons. Per germline, CDR1 LGHDT and CDR2 YNNKEL (reference sequence). The CDR3 is made up of 16 amino acids. The J segment lost 5 bases and the V segment lost 4 bases, leaving 12 bases of the junction unmatched.

This receptor was obtained from a man in his 70s with active COVID-19. Source material: peripheral blood. The rearrangement uses TRBV3-1 (or the pseudogene TRBV3-2) and TRBJ2-5; TRBD2 agrees at 8 bases. For the CDR3, the DNA is TGTGCCAGCAGCCCCCGGGGCCACTCGGGAGGGGAGACCCAGTACTTC. Its protein is CASSPRGHSGGETQYF.